This T cell receptor (beta chain) was obtained from a study of blood T cells in healthy people across ages. The CDR3 length is 19 residues. Germline V gives CDR1 MNHEY, CDR2 SVGAGI. V gave up 0 bases and J gave up 2 bases, with 17 bases separating them. The second PCR ran about 6 to 12 cycles with a sample-barcoded 5' primer and J-beta primers. All cDNA molecules were each tagged by a template-switch adaptor with 12 random nucleotides. Via MiXCR, TCRdb re-called the 5' RACE reads, giving one row per CDR3 protein. Seen here are around 940,000 distinct CDR3 sequences, roughly half observed once, and the top ten hold about 20%. Staff drew roughly 10 milliliters of peripheral blood from each donor. Per-sample yields of isolated PBMCs were at least 6 million.

The clonotype was recovered from a woman aged 55-69 years in good health. Sequencing used blood. This sequence joins TRBV6-5 and TRBJ2-6; D is unclear. The CDR3 reads CASSYSAVALQAGANVLTF. In DNA form, the CDR3 reads TGTGCCAGCAGTTACTCGGCGGTAGCACTGCAGGCTGGGGCCAACGTCCTGACTTTC.